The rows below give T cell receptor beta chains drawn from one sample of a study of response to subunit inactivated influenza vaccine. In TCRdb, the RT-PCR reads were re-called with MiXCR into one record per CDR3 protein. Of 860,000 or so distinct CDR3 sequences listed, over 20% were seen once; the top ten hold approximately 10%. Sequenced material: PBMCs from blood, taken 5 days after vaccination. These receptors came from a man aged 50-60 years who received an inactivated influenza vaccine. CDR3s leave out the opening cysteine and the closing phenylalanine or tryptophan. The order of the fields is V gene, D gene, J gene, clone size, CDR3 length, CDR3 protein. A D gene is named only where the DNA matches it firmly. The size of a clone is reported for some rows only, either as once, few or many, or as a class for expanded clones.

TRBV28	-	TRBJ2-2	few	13	ASKTSAANTGELF
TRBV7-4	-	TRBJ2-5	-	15	ASSLFAIQGTQETQY
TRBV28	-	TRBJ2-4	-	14	ASSFPGMGAKNIQY
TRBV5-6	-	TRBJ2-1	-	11	ASSGGPLNEQF
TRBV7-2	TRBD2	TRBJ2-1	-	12	ASTRLAPVNEQF
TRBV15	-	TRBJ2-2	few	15	ATSRSGGRSITGELF
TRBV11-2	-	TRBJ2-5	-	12	ASSGGVRSETQY
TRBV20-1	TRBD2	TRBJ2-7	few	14	SARDFRTSASYEQY
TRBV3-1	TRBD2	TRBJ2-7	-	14	ASSRGLAGLTYEQY
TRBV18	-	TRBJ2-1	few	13	ASSPPEDSHNEQF
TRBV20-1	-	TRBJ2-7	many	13	SARDWAGVSYEQY
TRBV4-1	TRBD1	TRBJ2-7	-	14	ASSQEGTGDYYEQY
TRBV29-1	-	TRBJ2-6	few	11	SAYRVGANVLT
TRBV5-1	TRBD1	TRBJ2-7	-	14	ASSANRGPLSYEQY
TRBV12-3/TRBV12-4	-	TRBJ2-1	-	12	ASSLTQLYNEQF
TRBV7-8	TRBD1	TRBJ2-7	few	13	ASSFPGQGINEQY
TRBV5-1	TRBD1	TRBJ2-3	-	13	ASTIGQGGPDTQY
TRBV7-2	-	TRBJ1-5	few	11	ASSLAVEQPQH
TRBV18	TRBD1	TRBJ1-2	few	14	ASSPLGQGGNYGYT
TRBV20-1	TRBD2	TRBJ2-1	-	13	SARKRGPSYNEQF
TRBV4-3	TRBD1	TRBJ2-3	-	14	ASSQYQGVSTDTQY
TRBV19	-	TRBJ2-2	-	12	ASSIEGGTGELF
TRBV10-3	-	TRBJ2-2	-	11	AISDPVTGELF
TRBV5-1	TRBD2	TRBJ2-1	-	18	ASSLPRRTSGRFTYNEQF
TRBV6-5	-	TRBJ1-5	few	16	ASSYSVPGMSSNQPQH
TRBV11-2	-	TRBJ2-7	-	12	ASSRDTLSYEQY
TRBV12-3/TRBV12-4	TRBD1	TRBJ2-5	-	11	ASSPGQGFALD
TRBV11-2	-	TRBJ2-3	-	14	ASSFFSIVSTDTQY
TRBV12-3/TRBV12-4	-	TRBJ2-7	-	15	ASSLALRVGTNGEQY
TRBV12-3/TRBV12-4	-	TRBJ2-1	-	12	ASSLRAVRNEQF
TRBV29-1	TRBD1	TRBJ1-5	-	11	SATGGRNQPQH
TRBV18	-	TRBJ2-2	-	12	ASSPRQNTGELI